The present T cell receptor beta chain was sequenced within a study of T-cell reconstitution after alpha-beta-depleted transplantation in children. Findings and caveats of the study: TCRbeta diversity was high at day 60 in some patients (a result of surviving recipient T cells and thymic progenitors). Newly produced T cells mostly accounted for T-cell counts and diversity one year post-transplant. Alpha-beta T cells about two months after transplant reportedly derived from several hundred expanded graft clones.

Comments on this clonotype: Its antigen is unidentified.

The CDR3 is 15 residues long. The germline gives CDR1 LNHDA, CDR2 SQIVND (reference sequence). V lost 4 bases and J 1 base, leaving 13 bases between the germline ends. Preparation of the TCRbeta library involved a method that used unique molecular identifiers. A single record per CDR3 protein comes from TCRdb applying MiXCR to the PCR reads. The table lists fewer than 150,000 distinct CDR3 sequences, more than 9.5% of them singletons, with 24% in the top ten. The rearrangement joins TRBV19 to TRBJ1-1; D unclear. The TCR originated in a girl under three years old who had a stem cell transplant for combined immunodeficiency, so the T cells may come from the graft donor. The sequencing used PBMCs, mostly from graft donor cells, collected 180 days after TCRalphabeta/CD19-depleted stem cell transplant. The DNA of the CDR3 is TGTGCCAGTAGTACCTTCTCTCGACCGAACACTGAAGCTTTCTTT. Encoded protein: CASSTFSRPNTEAFF.